This T cell receptor beta chain was identified in a study of monozygotic twins with inflammatory bowel disease (dated by TCRdb to the late 2010s). Study-level background: In total, about 30 monozygotic twin pairs made up the full study: 19 Danish pairs, all IBD-discordant, plus nine German pairs, of which four were IBD-concordant and five were IBD-discordant. Each individual had, on average, about 151 000 unique TCRalpha sequences and 181 000 unique TCRbeta sequences available for analysis. Disease-associated traits were sought mainly through comparisons between IBD patients and their genetically identical healthy co-twins within discordant pairs. What the research found in general, with its limitations: The analysis was unable to tell different T cell subtypes apart. The results gave no support for a single strong signal or clonotype linked to IBD. Compared with healthy twins, IBD patients had fewer clonotypes in common with other individuals, a difference most pronounced in patients showing signs of disease activity. Concordant and discordant twins showed no difference in repertoire similarity, possibly because of limited statistical power. Because patients received different immunosuppressive treatments, the repertoires may have picked up extra background noise and variability between individuals. IBD patients had lower TCRbeta repertoire diversity, measured by the inverse Simpson index, than their healthy co-twins.

CDR1 and CDR2 were assigned from the germline V gene as MDHEN and SYDVKM. Counted from cysteine to phenylalanine, this CDR3 has 11 amino acids. No nucleotide data were recorded. To note about this clonotype: Its antigen is not yet known.

From each donor, a roughly 2.6 ml peripheral blood sample was collected into PAXgene tubes and stored at -80 degrees C. Without T cell sorting, total RNA was isolated from whole blood using the PAXgene blood miRNA kit on an automated QIAcube. Deep TCRalpha and TCRbeta repertoire profiling with unique molecular barcoding was performed on peripheral blood of monozygotic twin pairs concordant or discordant for inflammatory bowel disease. Smoking habits were recorded for all twin pairs, and each individual was classified as a current, former or never smoker. The library relied on 5' RACE. For each TCR library, 3,000 to 4,000 ng of total RNA was used. For each sample, cDNA was synthesized in eight separate reactions using SMARTScribe reverse transcriptase. During cDNA synthesis, template switching was used to introduce unique molecular identifiers that contained a 6-nucleotide sample barcode. Amplification of TCRalpha and TCRbeta cDNA involved two nested PCRs of approximately 17 and 9 cycles, and each PCR was followed by bead purification. Before amplification, the cDNA was both treated with uracil DNA-glycosylase and purified with the QIAquick PCR purification kit. The second PCR was the step at which Illumina TruSeq-compatible adapters and sample-specific barcodes were added. TapeStation and Qubit were used to check library quality and concentration, and approximately 5.4 ng of each library was pooled. Sequencing of pooled libraries was carried out on an Illumina HiSeq2500 single-index Rapid Run using 2 x 100 bp reads and custom sequencing primers. In the authors' own workflow: PCR and sequencing errors were corrected by UMI-based consensus assembly using MiGEC version 1.2.6. MiXCR version 2.1.1 was used to carry out V(D)J alignment, clonotype assembly and CDR3 extraction. To normalise gene usage, clonotype sharing and MAIT/NKT TCR abundance, the top 1000, 10 000 and 20 000 clonotypes in each sample were analysed. Diversity was computed as the inverse Simpson index with the vegan R package after downsampling to 27 000 UMIs. Paired Mann-Whitney U tests were applied to discordant twin pairs, with Benjamini-Hochberg correction for multiple testing. Following TCRdb reprocessing, every CDR3 protein sequence forms one entry, and DNA is not provided. These V and J calls originate from TCRdb's pipeline instead of the authors' own analysis. Per the sample table, the count is under 350,000 distinct CDR3 sequences. The ten largest clones represent 5.6% of the sample.

The source of this sequence is a human donor with ulcerative colitis or Crohn's disease, or a healthy co-twin of an affected twin (not recorded which). Recombination joined TRBV28 with TRBJ2-1. The specimen sequenced was blood. The CDR3 region has the sequence CASRGWNEQFF.